These 5 T cell receptor beta chains share one sample of origin, sequenced in a study of shared clonotypes between healthy human individuals. Naive CD8 populations comprised CD45RO-negative cells positively selected for CCR7, excluding terminally differentiated effector memory CD45RA+ cells. Here immunoSEQ multiplex PCR was the method, and the copy in TCRdb shows in-frame clones only, minus some. The sample records approximately 840,000 clones, around 96% being singletons. The sample was naive CD8+ T cells sorted from blood. The receptors here all came from a man aged 30 to 39 in good health.

CDR3 coding DNA: TGCGCCAGCAGCTTGGCCGGAGCGGCCGCCTACGAGCAGTACTTC. Translated, it gives CASSLAGAAAYEQYF. V and J are TRBV5-1 and TRBJ2-7; TRBD2 might be the D (5 bases). V lost 0 bases and J 2 bases, leaving 12 bases between the germline ends. The CDR3 is 15 amino acids. Germline V gene data show CDR1 as SGHRS and CDR2 as YFSETQ.

Notes on this clone: Within the sample, other DNA sequences also encode this same CDR3. V gene TRBV9 combines with J gene TRBJ2-7, with 8 bases lining up with TRBD2. Germline V gene sequence: CDR1 SGDLS, CDR2 YYNGEE. This CDR3 comprises 13 residues. The J segment lost 3 bases and the V segment lost 3 bases, leaving 2 bases of the junction unmatched. CDR3 loop: CASSAGLGYEQYF. The CDR3 region has the DNA TGTGCCAGCAGCGCGGGACTAGGCTACGAGCAGTACTTC.

This sequence joins TRBV4-3 and TRBJ2-7; the D gene is possibly TRBD2 (5 bases). V gave up 1 base and J gave up 5 bases, with 12 bases separating them. Per germline, CDR1 LGHNA and CDR2 YSLEER. CDR3 length: 14 residues. As DNA, the CDR3 is TGCGCCAGCAGCCAAGCCTGGACTGGCCACGAGCAGTACTTC. It translates to CASSQAWTGHEQYF.

This chain links TRBV6-6 with TRBJ1-1; possible D gene TRBD1, 6 bases. In germline, CDR1 is MNHNY, CDR2 SVGAGI (reference sequence). Between the trimmed V and J ends, which lost 5 bases and 0 bases, there was a span of 10 bases. The CDR3 extends over 14 amino acids. In DNA form, the CDR3 reads TGTGCCAGCAGTCTAGGACAGATGAACACTGAAGCTTTCTTT. It encodes CASSLGQMNTEAFF.

For this clone: This sample also contains other DNA sequences that code for the same CDR3. The gene calls are TRBV5-4 and TRBJ2-7; no clear D. The CDR3 is 12 amino acids. V lost 2 bases and J 1 base, leaving 4 bases between the germline ends. CDR1 is SGHNT, CDR2 YYREEE, per germline (reference sequence). The DNA of the CDR3 is TGTGCCAGCAGCTTTAGTTCCTACGAGCAGTACTTC. Translating gives CASSFSSYEQYF.